These 22 T cell receptor beta chains originate from one sample sequenced in a study of PD-L1 blockade in urothelial cancer. The repertoire was sequenced with immunoSEQ multiplex PCR; TCRdb's copy has only in-frame clones and lacks some. The sample includes roughly 50,000 clones, about 68% of them seen just once. Time point reported: pretreatment peripheral blood. Sample: PBMCs, taken around atezolizumab (anti-PD-L1) treatment. These TCRs come from a man in his sixties or seventies with urothelial cancer.

The chain joins TRBV11-1 to TRBJ2-5; 7 nucleotides agree with TRBD1. With 5 bases clipped from V and 5 bases from J, the junction kept 14 bases outside the gene matches. Germline CDR1 SGHAT, CDR2 FQDESV (reference sequence). CDR3 length: 16 amino acids. This CDR3 is CASSPRDSPLRETQYF. The CDR3, as DNA: TGTGCCAGCAGCCCCCGGGACAGTCCCCTTCGGGAGACCCAGTACTTC.

V gene TRBV6-1 combines with J gene TRBJ2-2; no clear D. Per germline, CDR1 MNHNS and CDR2 SASEGT. The CDR3 loop spans 11 amino acids. Trimming cost V 11 bases and J 8 bases, with 12 bases left between them. CDR3 in amino acids: CAGLRVGELFF. CDR3 DNA: TGTGCCGGCCTACGGGTTGGGGAGCTGTTTTTT.

DNA of the CDR3: TGTGCCATCAGCGACCCTACGGGGGGCAGAGAGACCCAGTACTTC. Its protein is CAISDPTGGRETQYF. This rearrangement joins TRBV10-3 to TRBJ2-5; a weak D match, TRBD2 (7 bases). The ends were cut back, 6 bases at V and 4 bases at J, with 18 bases in the middle. CDR1 and CDR2 from the germline V gene are ENHRY and SYGVKD. The CDR3 is 15 residues long.

V gene TRBV5-6 combines with J gene TRBJ2-5, with 13 nucleotides matching TRBD2. The CDR3 runs 16 residues. The germline CDR1 and CDR2 sequences are SGHDT and YYEEEE. V trimming: 3 bases; J trimming: 2 bases; junction bases outside the gene matches: 4. The CDR3 DNA is TGTGCCAGCAGCTCCGGGACTAGCGGGACACAAGAGACCCAGTACTTC. As protein: CASSSGTSGTQETQYF.

The chain is built from TRBV10-3 and TRBJ1-1, with unresolved D. V was pared by 6 bases and J by 0 bases, with 8 bases between. This CDR3 is 13 amino acids long. The germline CDR1 and CDR2 sequences are ENHRY and SYGVKD. CDR3 coding DNA: TGTGCCATCAGGTACAACATGAACACTGAAGCTTTCTTT. As protein: CAIRYNMNTEAFF.

The chain couples TRBV14 to TRBJ1-1, with D possibly TRBD1 on 5 matching bases. Germline values: CDR1 SGHDN, CDR2 FVKESK. The CDR3 consists of 14 residues. V lost 3 bases, J lost 5 bases, and 13 bases lay in between. The CDR3 DNA follows: TGTGCCAGCAGCCAGGGGGGTCACAGAACTGAAGCTTTCTTT. It translates to CASSQGGHRTEAFF.

V is TRBV5-4 and J is TRBJ2-7; tentatively, D is TRBD2 (6 bases). The CDR3 is 15 residues long. The V gene's germline CDR1 is SGHNT and CDR2 YYREEE (reference sequence). Trimming removed 0 bases from V and 5 bases from J, with 15 bases in between. The CDR3 loop is CASSLGGAGSNEQYF. For the CDR3, the DNA is TGTGCCAGCAGCTTGGGGGGCGCGGGATCGAACGAGCAGTACTTC.

This clone came up once. The chain carries TRBV5-1 and TRBJ1-2; D gene uncertain. The V and J ends lost 1 base and 1 base respectively, with 2 bases between them. CDR3 length: 12 amino acids. Per germline, CDR1 SGHRS and CDR2 YFSETQ. The DNA for the CDR3 is TGCGCCAGCAGCTTGCGTAACTATGGCTACACCTTC. It yields the protein CASSLRNYGYTF.

The chain couples TRBV2 to TRBJ1-5; unclear D gene. V was clipped by 3 bases and J by 7 bases, with 10 bases between them. Germline-derived CDR1 and CDR2 are SNHLY and FYNNEI. CDR3 length: 13 residues. The CDR3, as DNA: TGTGCCAGCAGTGAGGAGAGGGCCCAGCCCCAGCATTTT. Protein sequence: CASSEERAQPQHF.

This clone has just a few counts. V gene TRBV9 combines with J gene TRBJ1-2, with 12 nucleotides matching TRBD1. The germline V gene has CDR1 SGDLS and CDR2 YYNGEE. The J segment lost 4 bases and the V segment lost 4 bases, leaving 8 bases of the junction unmatched. The CDR3 sequence is 16 residues long. The CDR3 sequence is CASSQTGQGAGYGYTF. CDR3 bases: TGTGCCAGCAGCCAAACGGGACAGGGGGCGGGCTATGGCTACACCTTC.

The rearrangement joins TRBV5-4 to TRBJ2-7; 7 bases are a match to TRBD2. Germline V gene sequence: CDR1 SGHNT, CDR2 YYREEE (reference sequence). Germline trimming cut 3 bases from V and 4 bases from J; bases unmatched to any gene: 10. There are 15 residues in the CDR3. CDR3 in DNA: TGTGCCAGCAGCTCGGATGGGGGGGGAACATACGAGCAGTACTTC. Translated: CASSSDGGGTYEQYF.

V gene TRBV4-2 combines with J gene TRBJ1-1; TRBD1 might be the D (5 bases). Trimming removed 4 bases at V and 5 bases at J, with 14 bases between. Germline-derived CDR1 and CDR2 are LGHNA and YNFKEQ. This CDR3 region has 14 residues. CDR3 bases: TGTGCCAGCAGCCTTCAACCAGGGAGGACTGAAGCTTTCTTT. It yields the protein CASSLQPGRTEAFF.

V is TRBV7-2 and J is TRBJ1-1; 8 bases line up with TRBD1. Germline V gene lookup returns CDR1 SGHTA and CDR2 FQGNSA. There are 14 residues in the CDR3. The junction had 8 bases not matched to a gene; V was cut back by 7 bases and J by 4 bases. The CDR3 nucleotides are TGTGCCAGCATCAAAGACAGGGGAGTCACTGAAGCTTTCTTT. As protein: CASIKDRGVTEAFF.

This chain joins TRBV27 and TRBJ2-7, with 10 bases that match TRBD2. CDR3 length: 13 residues. Per germline, CDR1 MNHEY and CDR2 SMNVEV (reference sequence). V shed 7 bases and J 7 bases; nucleotides not matched to a gene: 7. The CDR3 DNA sequence: TGTGCCAGCAAGGGGACTAGCGAATTTGAGCAGTACTTC. Translating it yields CASKGTSEFEQYF.

The rearrangement joins TRBV14 to TRBJ1-4; D gene unclear. The germline CDR1 and CDR2 sequences are SGHDN and FVKESK. This CDR3 comprises 16 residues. V shed 0 bases and J shed 7 bases, with 15 bases lying between them. The CDR3 DNA follows: TGTGCCAGCAGCCAAGATCACGGGGTTGAGGGTGAAAAACTGTTTTTT. Translating it yields CASSQDHGVEGEKLFF.

The chain employs TRBV6-1 and TRBJ1-1, with D perhaps TRBD1 (6 bases). CDR1 is MNHNS, CDR2 SASEGT, per germline. Trimming left V 5 bases short and J 8 bases short, with 15 bases between. The length of the CDR3 is 13 residues. The CDR3, as DNA: TGTGCCAGCAGTTTAAACCCCGGGACAGAAGCTTTCTTT. It codes for CASSLNPGTEAFF.

The chain carries TRBV6-5 and TRBJ1-1, with D perhaps matching TRBD1 (6 bases). The CDR3 sequence is 15 residues long. Germline CDR1 MNHEY, CDR2 SVGAGI. The V end was cut by 3 bases, the J end by 11 bases, with 22 bases between. Written as DNA, the CDR3 is TGTGCCAGCAGTTATCTCGGGGGGCAGGGGAGGGCCGCTTTCTTT. This sequence encodes CASSYLGGQGRAAFF.

This clone is deemed medium-sized. CDR3 sequence (DNA): TGTGCCAGTAGTGCAACTCGGACAGTTACTAACTATGGCTACACCTTC. Translated: CASSATRTVTNYGYTF. The rearrangement joins TRBV19 to TRBJ1-2, with TRBD1 as a possible D gene (6 bases). This CDR3 contains 16 residues. Germline V lookup: CDR1 LNHDA, CDR2 SQIVND (reference sequence). V lost 5 bases to trimming and J lost 0 bases, with 16 bases between them.

The chain links TRBV2 to TRBJ1-5, with 7 bases aligning to TRBD1. The CDR3 has 15 amino acids. Germline loops: CDR1 SNHLY, CDR2 FYNNEI. V shed 5 bases and J 0 bases; nucleotides not matched to a gene: 4. CDR3 protein: CASSRDRSSNQPQHF. CDR3 bases: TGTGCCAGCAGTCGGGACAGATCTAGCAATCAGCCCCAGCATTTT.

This chain uses TRBV29-1 with TRBJ2-5; weak D call: TRBD2 (7 bases). The CDR3 runs 14 residues. Between the trimmed V and J ends, which lost 6 bases and 5 bases, there was a span of 19 bases. The germline V gene encodes CDR1 SQVTM and CDR2 ANQGSEA. Here the CDR3 reads CSVKRAGAAETQYF. DNA of the CDR3: TGCAGCGTCAAGCGGGCGGGGGCGGCGGAGACCCAGTACTTC.

The chain is built from TRBV2 and TRBJ2-3, with TRBD2 matching over 10 bases. This CDR3 is 16 amino acids long. V trimming: 1 base; J trimming: 1 base; junction bases outside the gene matches: 2. Germline values: CDR1 SNHLY, CDR2 FYNNEI. The CDR3 sequence: CASSEGTSGGTDTQYF. CDR3 bases: TGTGCCAGCAGTGAAGGCACTAGCGGGGGCACAGATACGCAGTATTTT.

The chain links TRBV11-1 to TRBJ2-7, with 9 bases lining up with TRBD2. This CDR3 region has 15 residues. The germline V gene encodes CDR1 SGHAT and CDR2 FQDESV (reference sequence). The J segment lost 0 bases and the V segment lost 8 bases, leaving 8 bases of the junction unmatched. The CDR3 bases are TGTGCCAGCTCTTTAGCGGGAGCCCACTCCTACGAGCAGTACTTC. Translation: CASSLAGAHSYEQYF.